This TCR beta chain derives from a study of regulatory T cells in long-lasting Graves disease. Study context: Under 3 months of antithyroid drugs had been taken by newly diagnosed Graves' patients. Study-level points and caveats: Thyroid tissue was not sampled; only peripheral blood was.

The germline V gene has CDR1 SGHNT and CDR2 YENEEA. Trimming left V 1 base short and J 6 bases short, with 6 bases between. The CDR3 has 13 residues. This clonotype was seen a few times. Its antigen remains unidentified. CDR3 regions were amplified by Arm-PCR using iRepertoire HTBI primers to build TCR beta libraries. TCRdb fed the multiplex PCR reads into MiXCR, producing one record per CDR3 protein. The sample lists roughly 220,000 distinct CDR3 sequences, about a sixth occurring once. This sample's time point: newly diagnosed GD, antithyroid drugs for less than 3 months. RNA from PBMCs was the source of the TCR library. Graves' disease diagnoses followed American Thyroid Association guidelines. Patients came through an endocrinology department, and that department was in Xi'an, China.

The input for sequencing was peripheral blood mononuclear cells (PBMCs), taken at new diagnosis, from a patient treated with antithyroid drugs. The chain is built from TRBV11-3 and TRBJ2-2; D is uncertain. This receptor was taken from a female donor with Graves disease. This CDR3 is CASSLGPPGELFF. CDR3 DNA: TGTGCCAGCAGCTTAGGCCCACCCGGGGAGCTGTTTTTT. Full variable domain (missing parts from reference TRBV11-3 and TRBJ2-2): EAGVVQSPRYKIIEKKQPVAFWCNPISGHNTLYWYLQNLGQGPELLIRYENEEAVDDSQLPKDRFSAERLKGVDSTLKIQPAELGDSAVYLCASSLGPPGELFFGEGSRLTVL.